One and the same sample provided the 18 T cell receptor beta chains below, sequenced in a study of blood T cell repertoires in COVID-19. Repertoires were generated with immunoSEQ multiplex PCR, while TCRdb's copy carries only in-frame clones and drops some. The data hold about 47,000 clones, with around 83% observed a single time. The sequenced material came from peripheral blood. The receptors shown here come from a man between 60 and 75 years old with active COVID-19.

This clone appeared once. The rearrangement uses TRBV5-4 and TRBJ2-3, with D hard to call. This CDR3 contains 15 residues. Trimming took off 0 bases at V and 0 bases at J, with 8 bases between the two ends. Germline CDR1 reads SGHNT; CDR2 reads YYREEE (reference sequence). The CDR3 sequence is CASSLGVTSTDTQYF. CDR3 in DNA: TGTGCCAGCAGCTTGGGGGTGACTAGCACAGATACGCAGTATTTT.

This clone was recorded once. CDR3 protein: CASRAGLTPSYEQYF. CDR3 nucleotides: TGTGCCAGCAGAGCGGGACTCACACCCTCCTACGAGCAGTACTTC. The chain uses TRBV7-2 and TRBJ2-7, with 7 bases lining up with TRBD2. Per the germline V gene, CDR1 is SGHTA and CDR2 is FQGNSA. The CDR3 is 15 residues long. V was pared by 6 bases and J by 0 bases, with 8 bases of the junction left unmatched. Complete variable domain (other parts from reference TRBV7-2 and TRBJ2-7): GAGVSQSPSNKVTEKGKDVELRCDPISGHTALYWYRQSLGQGLEFLIYFQGNSAPDKSGLPSDRFSAERTGGSVSTLTIQRTQQEDSAVYLCASRAGLTPSYEQYFGPGTRLTVT.

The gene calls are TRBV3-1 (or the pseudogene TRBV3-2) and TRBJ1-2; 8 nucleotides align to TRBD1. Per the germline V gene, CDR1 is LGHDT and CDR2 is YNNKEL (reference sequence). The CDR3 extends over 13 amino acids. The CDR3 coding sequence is TGTGCAACCGGGACAGGCAGTAACTATGGCTACACCTTC. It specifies CATGTGSNYGYTF.

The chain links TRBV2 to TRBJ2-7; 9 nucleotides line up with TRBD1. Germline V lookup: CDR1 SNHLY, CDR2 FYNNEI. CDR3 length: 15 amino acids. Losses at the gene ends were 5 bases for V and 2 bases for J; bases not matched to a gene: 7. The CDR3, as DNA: TGTGCCAGCAGTAGACCGGGACAGGGAACCTACGAGCAGTACTTC. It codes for CASSRPGQGTYEQYF.

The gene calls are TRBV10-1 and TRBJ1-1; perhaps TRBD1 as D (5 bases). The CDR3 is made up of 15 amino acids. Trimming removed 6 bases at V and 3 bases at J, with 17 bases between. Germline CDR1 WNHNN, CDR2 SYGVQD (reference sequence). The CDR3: CASSKPGGVHTEAFF. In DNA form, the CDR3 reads TGCGCCAGCAGCAAGCCGGGAGGGGTGCACACTGAAGCTTTCTTT.

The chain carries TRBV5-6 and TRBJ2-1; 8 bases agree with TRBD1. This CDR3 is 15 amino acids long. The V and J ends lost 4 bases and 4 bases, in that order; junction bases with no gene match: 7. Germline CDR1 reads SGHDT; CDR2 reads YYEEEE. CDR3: CASSPSDRVYNEQFF. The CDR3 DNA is TGTGCCAGCAGCCCCTCGGACAGGGTTTACAATGAGCAGTTCTTC.

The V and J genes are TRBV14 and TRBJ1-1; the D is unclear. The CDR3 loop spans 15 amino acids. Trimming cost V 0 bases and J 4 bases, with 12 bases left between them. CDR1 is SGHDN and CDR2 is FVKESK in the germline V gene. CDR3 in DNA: TGTGCCAGCAGCCAAGATCCGGGATTTCGCACTGAAGCTTTCTTT. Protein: CASSQDPGFRTEAFF. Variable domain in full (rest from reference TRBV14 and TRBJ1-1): EAGVTQFPSHSVIEKGQTVTLRCDPISGHDNLYWYRRVMGKEIKFLLHFVKESKQDESGMPNNRFLAERTGGTYSTLKVQPAELEDSGVYFCASSQDPGFRTEAFFGQGTRLTVV.

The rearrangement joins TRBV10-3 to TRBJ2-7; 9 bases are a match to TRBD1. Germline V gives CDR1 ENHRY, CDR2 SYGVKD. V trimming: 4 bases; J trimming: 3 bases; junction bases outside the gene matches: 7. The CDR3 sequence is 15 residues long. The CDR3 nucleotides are TGTGCCATCAGTGCCCCGGGACAGGGAGGCTACGAGCAGTACTTC. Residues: CAISAPGQGGYEQYF.

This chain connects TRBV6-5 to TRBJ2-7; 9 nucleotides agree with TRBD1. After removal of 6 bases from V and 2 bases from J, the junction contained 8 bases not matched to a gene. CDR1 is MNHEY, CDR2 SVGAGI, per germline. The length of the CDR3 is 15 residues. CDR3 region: CASRDLYRGPYEQYF. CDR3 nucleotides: TGTGCCAGCAGGGACCTCTACAGGGGGCCCTACGAGCAGTACTTC.

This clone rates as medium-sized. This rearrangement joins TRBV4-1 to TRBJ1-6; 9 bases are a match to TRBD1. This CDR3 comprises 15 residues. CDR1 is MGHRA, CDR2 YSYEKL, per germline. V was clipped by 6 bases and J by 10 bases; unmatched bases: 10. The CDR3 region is CASSNSGTGYSPLHF. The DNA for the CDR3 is TGCGCCAGCAGTAACTCCGGGACAGGGTACTCACCCCTCCACTTT.

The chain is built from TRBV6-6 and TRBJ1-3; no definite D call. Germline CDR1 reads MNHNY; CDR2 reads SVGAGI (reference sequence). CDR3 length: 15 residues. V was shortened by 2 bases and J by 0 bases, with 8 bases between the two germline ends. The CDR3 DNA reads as TGTGCCAGCAGTTACATCGGGGTCTCTGGAAACACCATATATTTT. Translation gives CASSYIGVSGNTIYF.

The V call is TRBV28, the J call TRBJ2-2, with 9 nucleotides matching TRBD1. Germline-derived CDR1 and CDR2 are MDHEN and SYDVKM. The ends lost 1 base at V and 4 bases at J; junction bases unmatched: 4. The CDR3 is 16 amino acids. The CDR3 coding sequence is TGTGCCAGCAGTTTATTCGGACAGGGGACCACCGGGGAGCTGTTTTTT. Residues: CASSLFGQGTTGELFF.

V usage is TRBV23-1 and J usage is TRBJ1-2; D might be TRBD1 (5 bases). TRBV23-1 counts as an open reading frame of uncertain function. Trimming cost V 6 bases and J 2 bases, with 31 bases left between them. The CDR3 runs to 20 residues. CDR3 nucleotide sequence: TGCGCCAGCAGCCGGACCCCGACAGCAGTAAGGATTTGTCGGAACTATGGCTACACCTTC. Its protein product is CASSRTPTAVRICRNYGYTF.

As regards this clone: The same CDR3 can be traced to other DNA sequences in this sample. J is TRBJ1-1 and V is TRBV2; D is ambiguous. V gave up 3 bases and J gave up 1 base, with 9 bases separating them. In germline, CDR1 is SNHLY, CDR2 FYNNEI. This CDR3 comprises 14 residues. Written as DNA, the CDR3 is TGTGCCAGCAGTGAGGGTACAGCGAACACTGAAGCTTTCTTT. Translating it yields CASSEGTANTEAFF. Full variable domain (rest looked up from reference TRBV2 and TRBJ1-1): EPEVTQTPSHQVTQMGQEVILRCVPISNHLYFYWYRQILGQKVEFLVSFYNNEISEKSEIFDDQFSVERPDGSNFTLKIRSTKLEDSAMYFCASSEGTANTEAFFGQGTRLTVV.

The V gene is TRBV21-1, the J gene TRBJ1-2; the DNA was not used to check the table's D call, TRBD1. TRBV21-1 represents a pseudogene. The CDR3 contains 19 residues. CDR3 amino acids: CASSKEGGSGTVPNYGYTF. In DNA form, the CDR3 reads TGTGCCAGCAGCAAAGAAGGAGGCTCCGGGACAGTCCCTAACTATGGCTACACCTTC.

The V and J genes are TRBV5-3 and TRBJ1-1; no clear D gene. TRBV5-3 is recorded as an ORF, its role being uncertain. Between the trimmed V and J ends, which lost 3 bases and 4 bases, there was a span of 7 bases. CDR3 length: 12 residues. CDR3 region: CARSSNGTEAFF. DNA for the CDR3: TGTGCCAGAAGCTCAAACGGCACTGAAGCTTTCTTT.

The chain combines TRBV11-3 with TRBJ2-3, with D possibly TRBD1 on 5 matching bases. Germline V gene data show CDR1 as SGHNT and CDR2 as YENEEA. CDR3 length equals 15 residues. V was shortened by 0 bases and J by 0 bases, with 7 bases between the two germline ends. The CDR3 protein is CASSLEGLSTDTQYF. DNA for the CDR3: TGTGCCAGCAGCTTAGAGGGGCTGAGCACAGATACGCAGTATTTT.

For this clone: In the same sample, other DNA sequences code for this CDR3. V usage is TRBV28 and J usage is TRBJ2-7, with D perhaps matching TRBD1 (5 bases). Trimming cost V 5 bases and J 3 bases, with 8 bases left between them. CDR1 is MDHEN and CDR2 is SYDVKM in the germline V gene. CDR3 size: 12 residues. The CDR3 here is CASSLDNYEQYF. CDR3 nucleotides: TGTGCCAGCAGTCTGGACAACTACGAGCAGTACTTC.